Included here is one T cell receptor (beta chain) sequence, with context. What it binds is not known. V was trimmed by 0 bases and J by 4 bases, leaving 7 bases between them. The CDR3 spans 15 residues. Germline CDR1 reads LGHNA; CDR2 reads YSLEER. The data were obtained in a study of CD8+ T cells in alopecia areata. Study results and caveats: Having just one nonresponder leaves the connection between baseline CD8+ expansion and response unresolved. Lesional scalp, especially alopecia totalis/universalis, showed higher clonality than normal scalp.

Reverse transcription of extracted RNA yielded cDNA, which provided the sequencing template. Generated by immunoSEQ multiplex PCR, the TCRdb table keeps only in-frame clones and is missing some. The sample gives approximately 110,000 clones, less than 70% of which show up once; about 3.2% is in the top ten. The treatment here: oral pan-JAK inhibitor, 5-10 mg twice daily. Alopecia areata patients provided lesional scalp punch biopsies and peripheral blood, both collected for the study. This chain joins TRBV4-3 and TRBJ1-6; a possible D gene is TRBD1 (6 bases). The receptor was isolated from a human donor with alopecia areata. This specimen consisted of CD4+ T cells sorted from blood, obtained at week 24, from a patient treated with tofacitinib. This CDR3 is CASSQDQGYNSPLHF. CDR3 sequence (DNA): TGCGCCAGCAGCCAAGATCAGGGGTATAATTCACCCCTCCACTTT.